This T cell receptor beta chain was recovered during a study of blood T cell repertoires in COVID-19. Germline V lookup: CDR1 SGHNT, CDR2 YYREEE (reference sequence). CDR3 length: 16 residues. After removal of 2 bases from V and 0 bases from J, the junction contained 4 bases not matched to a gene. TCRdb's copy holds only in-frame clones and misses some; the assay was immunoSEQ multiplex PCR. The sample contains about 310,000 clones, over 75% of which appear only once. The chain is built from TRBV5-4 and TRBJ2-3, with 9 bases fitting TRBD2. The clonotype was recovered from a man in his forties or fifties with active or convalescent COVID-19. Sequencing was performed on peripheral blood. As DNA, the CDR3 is TGTGCCAGCAGCTTAAGACTAGCGGCTAGCACAGATACGCAGTATTTT. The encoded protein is CASSLRLAASTDTQYF.